Below are 23 T cell receptor beta chains sequenced from a single sample in a study of naive and memory T cell subsets. An equimolar mix of two oligonucleotides served as the beta constant-region primer for TRBC1 and TRBC2. TCRdb re-derived calls from the UMI-ligation and nested PCR reads in MiXCR, one entry per CDR3 protein. The sample has 130,000 to 150,000 distinct CDR3 sequences, approximately 15% seen once. Sequences were obtained from naive CD4+ T cells from blood. Source of these receptors: a human donor in good health.

The V call is TRBV6-1, the J call TRBJ2-7; TRBD1 aligns across 8 bases. V shed 8 bases, J shed 4 bases, and the junction held 10 bases outside the gene matches. Germline CDR1 and CDR2: MNHNS and SASEGT. The CDR3 totals 14 residues. CDR3 DNA: TGTGCCAGCGCCCCGACAGGGGTGGGTTACGAGCAGTACTTC. This codes for CASAPTGVGYEQYF.

This chain uses TRBV28 with TRBJ2-1; 13 bases align to TRBD2. In germline, CDR1 is MDHEN, CDR2 SYDVKM. The CDR3 length is 20 residues. V lost 2 bases, J lost 2 bases, and 12 bases stayed unmatched. The CDR3 is CASSLKGLWTSGSPYNEQFF. The CDR3 bases are TGTGCCAGCAGTTTAAAGGGCCTATGGACTAGCGGGAGCCCCTACAATGAGCAGTTCTTC.

This clonotype was counted a few times. The chain joins TRBV29-1 to TRBJ1-1; D is ambiguous. V was pared by 6 bases and J by 4 bases, with 18 bases between. This CDR3 comprises 14 residues. CDR1 and CDR2 from the germline V gene are SQVTM and ANQGSEA. Here the CDR3 reads CSVVPASMSTEAFF. The CDR3 DNA is TGCAGCGTAGTACCCGCCTCCATGAGCACTGAAGCTTTCTTT.

In this sample, this clonotype turned up a few times. The gene calls are TRBV27 and TRBJ2-3; 9 bases are a match to TRBD2. The CDR3 has 17 amino acids. V shed 0 bases and J 1 base; nucleotides not matched to a gene: 5. Germline V gene lookup returns CDR1 MNHEY and CDR2 SMNVEV (reference sequence). CDR3 sequence (DNA): TGTGCCAGCAGTTTATCCCAGGGACTAGCAGGCACAGATACGCAGTATTTT. Encoded protein: CASSLSQGLAGTDTQYF.

This clonotype was recorded a few times. This chain connects TRBV10-3 to TRBJ1-1; 7 nucleotides match TRBD1. Trimming removed 7 bases from V and 4 bases from J; junction bases left unmatched: 12. Germline lookup yields CDR1 ENHRY and CDR2 SYGVKD. The CDR3 spans 15 residues. The CDR3 DNA sequence: TGTGCCATCATGAAACAGGGGCTGGATAGCACTGAAGCTTTCTTT. The encoded protein is CAIMKQGLDSTEAFF.

This clonotype was observed a few times. V gene TRBV5-1 combines with J gene TRBJ1-3, with D tentatively TRBD1 (5 bases). The CDR3 extends over 16 amino acids. Germline V gives CDR1 SGHRS, CDR2 YFSETQ. V gave up 0 bases and J gave up 0 bases, with 10 bases separating them. For the CDR3, the DNA is TGCGCCAGCAGCTTGGGACAGCGAAACTCTGGAAACACCATATATTTT. As protein: CASSLGQRNSGNTIYF.

This chain uses TRBV2 with TRBJ1-5; D gene unclear. CDR3 size: 14 residues. In germline, CDR1 is SNHLY, CDR2 FYNNEI. Between the trimmed V and J ends, which lost 5 bases and 0 bases, there was a span of 8 bases. The CDR3 DNA sequence: TGTGCCAGCAGTTCAGGTAATAGCAATCAGCCCCAGCATTTT. The encoded protein is CASSSGNSNQPQHF.

This clonotype was detected a few times. The chain uses TRBV7-2 and TRBJ2-7, with 10 bases that match TRBD2. V trimming: 2 bases; J trimming: 12 bases; junction bases outside the gene matches: 13. This CDR3 has 15 residues. Germline V gives CDR1 SGHTA, CDR2 FQGNSA. CDR3 loop: CASSLSAGGGYGPYF. In DNA form, the CDR3 reads TGTGCCAGCAGCTTATCAGCGGGAGGGGGGTACGGTCCGTACTTC.

This clonotype was observed a few times. The CDR3 DNA is TGCAGTGCTAGTCGACGAACCGGGACCGCGATCTGGGAGCAGTACTTC. This translates into CSASRRTGTAIWEQYF. The J gene is TRBJ2-7, the V gene TRBV20-1; D could derive from TRBD1 or TRBD2 (5 bases each). Looked up from germline, CDR1 is DFQATT and CDR2 is SNEGSKA (reference sequence). CDR3 length: 16 residues. The V end lost 3 bases, the J end lost 7 bases, and 25 bases lay between the germline ends.

This clonotype showed up just a few times. J is TRBJ1-1 and V is TRBV20-1; TRBD1 is a possible D gene (6 bases). Germline assignment: CDR1 DFQATT and CDR2 SNEGSKA (reference sequence). The CDR3 is 12 amino acids. V lost 3 bases, J lost 8 bases, and 13 bases lay in between. CDR3 sequence reads: CSARDSGFEAFF. As DNA, the CDR3 is TGCAGTGCTAGGGACAGCGGATTCGAAGCTTTCTTT.

This chain uses TRBV18 with TRBJ2-5, with 8 bases fitting TRBD1. Germline V gives CDR1 KGHSH, CDR2 LQKENI. The CDR3 is made up of 14 amino acids. V shed 3 bases and J 3 bases; nucleotides not matched to a gene: 3. The CDR3 nucleotides read TGTGCCAGCTCACCGAGGACAGGGAAAGAGACCCAGTACTTC. It is translated as CASSPRTGKETQYF.

This clonotype was recorded a few times. V and J are TRBV7-2 and TRBJ2-3; tentatively, D is TRBD2 (7 bases). This CDR3 comprises 14 residues. The germline gives CDR1 SGHTA, CDR2 FQGNSA. The ends were cut back, 3 bases at V and 5 bases at J, with 12 bases in the middle. Here the CDR3 DNA reads TGTGCCAGCAGCTTGGGGGGGGCCAAAGATACGCAGTATTTT. Its protein product is CASSLGGAKDTQYF. Full variable domain (missing parts from reference TRBV7-2 and TRBJ2-3): GAGVSQSPSNKVTEKGKDVELRCDPISGHTALYWYRQSLGQGLEFLIYFQGNSAPDKSGLPSDRFSAERTGGSVSTLTIQRTQQEDSAVYLCASSLGGAKDTQYFGPGTRLTVL.

The genes are TRBV6-1 and TRBJ2-2; a weak D match, TRBD1 (6 bases). Trimming left V 10 bases short and J 4 bases short, with 16 bases between. The germline CDR1 and CDR2 sequences are MNHNS and SASEGT. The CDR3 has 14 residues. As DNA, the CDR3 is TGTGCCACTGATACAGGGCGCGGCACCGGGGAGCTGTTTTTT. Residues: CATDTGRGTGELFF.

A few counts support this clonotype. The V and J genes are TRBV28 and TRBJ2-5; tentative D call: TRBD1 (7 bases). CDR1 MDHEN and CDR2 SYDVKM come from the germline V gene. V was pared by 3 bases and J by 5 bases, with 16 bases between. The CDR3 is 15 amino acids. The CDR3 coding sequence is TGTGCCAGCAGTTTGGAGGGGGCGGGCGGGGAGACCCAGTACTTC. It is translated as CASSLEGAGGETQYF.

This clonotype was seen a few times. The V and J genes are TRBV18 and TRBJ2-6; D not resolved. Germline V lookup: CDR1 KGHSH, CDR2 LQKENI. The CDR3 runs to 16 residues. Trimming removed 3 bases from V and 3 bases from J, with 12 bases in between. The CDR3 region has the DNA TGTGCCAGCTCACCCCGACGCGACTTTGGGGCCAACGTCCTGACTTTC. Encoded protein: CASSPRRDFGANVLTF.

A few counts support this clonotype. The chain carries TRBV5-1 and TRBJ2-1; 9 nucleotides line up with TRBD2. Trimming removed 4 bases from V and 0 bases from J; junction bases left unmatched: 5. In germline, CDR1 is SGHRS, CDR2 YFSETQ. The CDR3 loop spans 16 amino acids. CDR3 protein: CASSMSSGSSYNEQFF. CDR3 coding DNA: TGCGCCAGCAGCATGAGTAGCGGGAGCTCCTACAATGAGCAGTTCTTC.

This clonotype turned up a few times. The V gene is TRBV20-1, the J gene TRBJ1-2, with no clear D. Between the trimmed V and J ends, which lost 3 bases and 11 bases, there was a span of 19 bases. The CDR3 runs to 13 residues. Per the germline V gene, CDR1 is DFQATT and CDR2 is SNEGSKA (reference sequence). CDR3 residues: CSASNSGVPGYTF. CDR3 DNA sequence: TGCAGTGCTAGTAATAGTGGGGTACCCGGTTACACCTTC.

In this sample, this clonotype turned up a few times. The rearrangement uses TRBV5-1 and TRBJ2-1, with D tentatively TRBD2 (6 bases). Trimming took off 0 bases at V and 9 bases at J, with 16 bases between the two ends. Germline-derived CDR1 and CDR2 are SGHRS and YFSETQ. The CDR3 sequence is 15 residues long. CDR3 nucleotide sequence: TGCGCCAGCAGCTTGGTCCCTAGCTCTAGCGCTGAGCAGTTCTTC. This gives the protein CASSLVPSSSAEQFF.

This clonotype came up a few times. V and J are TRBV3-1 and TRBJ1-4; D not resolved. The germline V gene has CDR1 LGHDT and CDR2 YNNKEL (reference sequence). Trimming took 1 base from V and 5 from J, leaving 14 bases between them. The CDR3 is 16 amino acids. Here the CDR3 DNA reads TGTGCCAGCAGCCAAGTGCCCGGAGAGCCCAATGAAAAACTGTTTTTT. Its translation: CASSQVPGEPNEKLFF.

This chain uses TRBV29-1 with TRBJ1-5; possibly TRBD1 for D (6 bases). Trimming pared 5 bases from V and 2 bases from J, leaving 16 bases between. This CDR3 contains 15 residues. Germline CDR1 SQVTM, CDR2 ANQGSEA. CDR3 sequence (DNA): TGCAGCGTTAGTGGGGGGGCTCAGGGCAATCAGCCCCAGCATTTT. Amino acids: CSVSGGAQGNQPQHF.

Only a few counts were recorded for this clonotype. This chain uses TRBV7-9 with TRBJ2-1, with 14 positions matching TRBD2. The trim removed 5 bases at V and 9 bases at J, leaving 9 bases unmatched. The CDR3 contains 16 residues. Germline V lookup: CDR1 SEHNR, CDR2 FQNEAQ (reference sequence). The CDR3 region is CASSQRLAGGFGEQFF. CDR3 DNA: TGTGCCAGCAGCCAGAGACTAGCGGGAGGGTTCGGTGAGCAGTTCTTC.

The chain carries TRBV7-9 and TRBJ2-7; 7 nucleotides align to TRBD2. Germline V CDR1 and CDR2: SEHNR, FQNEAQ (reference sequence). CDR3 length: 13 residues. Trimming removed 5 bases from V and 3 bases from J; junction bases left unmatched: 4. The chain's CDR3 is CASSPRGGYEQYF. In DNA form, the CDR3 reads TGTGCCAGCAGCCCACGCGGGGGCTACGAGCAGTACTTC. The entire variable domain, with the rest obtained from reference TRBV7-9 and TRBJ2-7, is as follows: DTGVSQNPRHKITKRGQNVTFRCDPISEHNRLYWYRQTLGQGPEFLTYFQNEAQLEKSRLLSDRFSAERPKGSFSTLEIQRTEQGDSAMYLCASSPRGGYEQYFGPGTRLTVT.

This clonotype was picked up a small number of times. This chain links TRBV29-1 with TRBJ2-2; TRBD1 agrees at 7 bases. CDR1 is SQVTM, CDR2 ANQGSEA, per germline. J gave up 8 bases and V 4 bases, and 10 bases lay outside the gene matches. The length of the CDR3 is 14 residues. CDR3 in DNA: TGCAGCGTTGGGGGACAGAAGGAGAGTGGGGAGCTGTTTTTT. Encoded protein: CSVGGQKESGELFF.